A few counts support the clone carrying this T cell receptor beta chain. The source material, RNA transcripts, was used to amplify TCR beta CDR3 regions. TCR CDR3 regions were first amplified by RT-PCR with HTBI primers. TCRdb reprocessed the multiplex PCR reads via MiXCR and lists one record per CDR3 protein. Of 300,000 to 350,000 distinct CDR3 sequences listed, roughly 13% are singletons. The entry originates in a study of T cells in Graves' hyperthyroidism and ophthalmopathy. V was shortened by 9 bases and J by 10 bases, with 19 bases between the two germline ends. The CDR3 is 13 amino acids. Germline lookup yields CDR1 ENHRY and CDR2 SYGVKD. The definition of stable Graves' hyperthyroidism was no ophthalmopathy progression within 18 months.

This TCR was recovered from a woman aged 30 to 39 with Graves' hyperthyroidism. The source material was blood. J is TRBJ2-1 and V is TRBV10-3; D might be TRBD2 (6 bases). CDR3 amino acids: CAIGSGFYGEQFF. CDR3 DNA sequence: TGTGCCATTGGAAGCGGGTTTTATGGAGAGCAGTTCTTC.